Presented here are 5 T cell receptor beta chains from one specimen sequenced in a study of control samples from healthy donors and cancer patients. Sequencing used immunoSEQ multiplex PCR; TCRdb keeps in-frame clones, though not all of them. The sample has some 150,000 clones, roughly 94% seen once. The sample comprised PBMCs. The receptors were sampled from a man aged 55-75 years with colorectal cancer.

The chain joins TRBV4-1 to TRBJ2-2; 9 nucleotides match TRBD2. Losses at the gene ends were 4 bases for V and 6 bases for J; bases not matched to a gene: 6. There are 15 residues in the CDR3. Germline V gene lookup returns CDR1 MGHRA and CDR2 YSYEKL. CDR3 region: CASSPAGGPAGELFF. The CDR3 DNA reads as TGCGCCAGCAGCCCTGCGGGGGGGCCCGCCGGGGAGCTGTTTTTT.

The chain has TRBV5-1 and TRBJ2-3; TRBD2 agrees at 8 bases. Germline V gene lookup returns CDR1 SGHRS and CDR2 YFSETQ. V dropped 0 bases and J dropped 0; count of bases not matched to a gene: 12. This CDR3 has 19 amino acids. This CDR3 reads CASSLARAGDSLSTDTQYF. CDR3 coding DNA: TGCGCCAGCAGCTTGGCCAGAGCGGGGGACTCCCTTAGCACAGATACGCAGTATTTT.

The CDR3 is CASWDGNNSPLHF. As DNA, the CDR3 is TGTGCCAGCTGGGACGGTAATAATTCACCCCTCCACTTT. J is TRBJ1-6 and V is TRBV18; weak D call: TRBD1 (5 bases). The CDR3 runs to 13 residues. Germline V lookup: CDR1 KGHSH, CDR2 LQKENI. Trimming left V 7 bases short and J 5 bases short, with 9 bases between.

This chain links TRBV10-1 with TRBJ2-3; TRBD1 agrees at 8 bases. Unmatched junction bases numbered 4, after V lost 6 bases and J lost 2 bases. The CDR3 contains 14 residues. Germline lookup yields CDR1 WNHNN and CDR2 SYGVQD (reference sequence). In DNA, the CDR3 is TGCGCCAGCAGCTTGGACAGGGTCACAGATACGCAGTATTTT. Protein product: CASSLDRVTDTQYF.

This clone was counted a single time. The V call is TRBV5-1, the J call TRBJ1-1; D gene unclear. Deletions cut 5 bases from V and 1 base from J, with 9 bases between. Germline assignment: CDR1 SGHRS and CDR2 YFSETQ. The CDR3 totals 13 residues. CDR3 DNA sequence: TGCGCCAGCAGAAGGTTAGAGAACACTGAAGCTTTCTTT. It yields the protein CASRRLENTEAFF.